This passage covers 19 T cell receptor beta chains from one sample sequenced in a study of blood T cells in healthy people across ages. Primed by a sample-barcoded 5' primer and a J-beta primer mix, a second PCR proceeded for 7 to 11 cycles. Using its own MiXCR run on the 5' RACE reads, TCRdb lists one record per CDR3 protein. Of roughly 800,000 distinct CDR3 sequences listed, 58% are singletons. Sample: blood. The receptors come from a man aged 30-40 years in good health.

V usage is TRBV15 and J usage is TRBJ2-3; weak D call: TRBD1 (5 bases). The V and J ends lost 4 bases and 2 bases respectively, with 16 bases between them. The germline V gene encodes CDR1 LNHNV and CDR2 YYDKDF (reference sequence). The CDR3 length is 16 residues. CDR3 DNA sequence: TGTGCCACCAGCAACAGCAGGGCCTTTGCCACAGATACGCAGTATTTT. Translation: CATSNSRAFATDTQYF.

This clonotype showed up just a few times. CDR3 in DNA: TGTGCCAGCAGCTTAGTTGGGGCGGGGGTATATGACGAGCAGTACTTC. Protein sequence: CASSLVGAGVYDEQYF. The V gene is TRBV7-2, the J gene TRBJ2-7; TRBD2 matches at 7 bases. The V gene end was trimmed by 1 base and the J gene end by 5 bases; junction bases not matched to a gene: 11. The CDR3 has 16 amino acids. Germline loops: CDR1 SGHTA, CDR2 FQGNSA.

This chain joins TRBV7-9 and TRBJ2-7; 9 nucleotides match TRBD2. The assigned J gene may be wrong: the sequence end matches TRBJ2-5 better. Germline V CDR1 and CDR2: SEHNR, FQNEAQ (reference sequence). CDR3 length: 18 amino acids. The CDR3 is CASSSPGGAGGPSVTQYF. CDR3 nucleotides: TGTGCCAGCAGCTCCCCGGGTGGAGCGGGGGGACCAAGTGTGACCCAGTACTTC.

CDR3 sequence: CASSLGGNADTQYF. The CDR3, as DNA: TGCGCCAGCAGCTTGGGAGGGAACGCGGATACGCAGTATTTT. The V and J genes are TRBV5-1 and TRBJ2-3; D might be TRBD2 (5 bases). Germline assignment: CDR1 SGHRS and CDR2 YFSETQ. The CDR3 spans 14 residues. V dropped 0 bases and J dropped 6 bases, with 11 bases sitting between them.

The genes are TRBV6-1 and TRBJ2-1; TRBD1 is a possible D gene (5 bases). Trimming removed 1 base from V and 10 bases from J, with 17 bases in between. The germline V gene has CDR1 MNHNS and CDR2 SASEGT. This CDR3 is 15 amino acids long. The CDR3 bases are TGTGCCAGCAGTGAAGAGGGTGATGCAGGGTACGAGCAGTTCTTC. This encodes CASSEEGDAGYEQFF.

The CDR3 nucleotides are TGCAGCGTTGAACGTCAAGCGGGAAGCACAGATACGCAGTATTTT. Translating gives CSVERQAGSTDTQYF. V and J are TRBV29-1 and TRBJ2-3; TRBD2 agrees at 7 bases. Germline trimming cut 2 bases from V and 0 bases from J; bases unmatched to any gene: 5. Looked up from germline, CDR1 is SQVTM and CDR2 is ANQGSEA. There are 15 residues in the CDR3.

This sequence joins TRBV28 and TRBJ2-7; TRBD1 agrees at 8 bases. V dropped 3 bases and J dropped 0; count of bases not matched to a gene: 4. The CDR3 extends over 15 amino acids. The germline V gene has CDR1 MDHEN and CDR2 SYDVKM. DNA of the CDR3: TGTGCCAGCAGTTTTCCGACAGGGGCCTCCTACGAGCAGTACTTC. Protein product: CASSFPTGASYEQYF.

This clonotype was observed a handful of times. The chain employs TRBV5-5 and TRBJ2-7; D could derive from TRBD1 or TRBD2 (6 bases each). The CDR3 totals 15 residues. V shed 4 bases and J shed 0 bases, with 14 bases lying between them. Germline CDR1 and CDR2: SGHKS and YYEKEE (reference sequence). This CDR3 is CASSETEGGSYEQYF. CDR3 nucleotide sequence: TGTGCCAGCAGCGAAACTGAGGGGGGCTCCTACGAGCAGTACTTC.

The V gene is TRBV29-1, the J gene TRBJ2-5, with TRBD2 as a possible D gene (6 bases). Germline lookup yields CDR1 SQVTM and CDR2 ANQGSEA. Trimming took off 7 bases at V and 5 bases at J, with 14 bases between the two ends. The CDR3 totals 12 residues. CDR3: CSGRFGRETQYF. CDR3 in DNA: TGCAGCGGGCGCTTTGGGAGGGAGACCCAGTACTTC. The variable domain in full, with the rest retrieved from reference TRBV29-1 and TRBJ2-5, is SAVISQKPSRDICQRGTSLTIQCQVDSQVTMMFWYRQQPGQSLTLIATANQGSEATYESGFVIDKFPISRPNLTFSTLTVSNMSPEDSSIYLCSGRFGRETQYFGPGTRLLVL.

The V gene is TRBV7-2, the J gene TRBJ1-5; D unclear. V was cut by 5 bases and J by 5 bases, with 10 bases left in between. This CDR3 contains 13 residues. Germline V gene sequence: CDR1 SGHTA, CDR2 FQGNSA. CDR3 loop: CASSPYIDQPQHF. CDR3 nucleotides: TGTGCCAGCAGCCCATATATCGATCAGCCCCAGCATTTT.

This clonotype appeared a few times. The chain employs TRBV12-3 or TRBV12-4 and TRBJ1-2; D unresolved. V was clipped by 2 bases and J by 8 bases, with 9 bases between them. The CDR3 runs to 12 residues. For the CDR3, the DNA is TGTGCCAGCAGTTTACCTGGCTACGGCTACACCTTC. Residues: CASSLPGYGYTF.

The genes are TRBV10-3 and TRBJ2-3; 12 nucleotides line up with TRBD2. This CDR3 contains 16 residues. Looked up from germline, CDR1 is ENHRY and CDR2 is SYGVKD. V gave up 3 bases and J gave up 6 bases; unmatched junction bases: 7. The CDR3 bases are TGTGCCATCAGTGAATTGACTAGCGGGGGTAGGGATACGCAGTATTTT. It yields the protein CAISELTSGGRDTQYF.

The chain recombines TRBV6-5 with TRBJ1-2; 7 positions agree with TRBD1. J gave up 8 bases and V 6 bases, and 9 bases lay outside the gene matches. This CDR3 is 13 amino acids long. From germline, CDR1 is MNHEY and CDR2 SVGAGI. The DNA of the CDR3 is TGTGCCAGCAGCTACGACAGGGTCAGGGGCTACACCTTC. Translating it yields CASSYDRVRGYTF.

The chain has TRBV25-1 and TRBJ1-2; TRBD1 matches 10 bases. V lost 4 bases and J lost 8; bases outside the gene matches: 4. The CDR3 spans 13 residues. Germline V gene lookup returns CDR1 MGHDK and CDR2 SYGVNS. In DNA, the CDR3 is TGTGCCAGCAGTGGGACAGGGGGTACAGGCTACACCTTC. Translated: CASSGTGGTGYTF.

This clonotype was picked up one time. The chain uses TRBV2 and TRBJ2-7; 9 bases align to TRBD1. Germline V CDR1 and CDR2: SNHLY, FYNNEI. The CDR3 sequence is 15 residues long. The V and J ends lost 4 bases and 1 base, in that order; junction bases with no gene match: 5. The CDR3, as DNA: TGTGCCAGCAGTGGGGGGACAGGGTGGTCCTACGAGCAGTACTTC. Translation: CASSGGTGWSYEQYF. The full variable domain, its missing parts supplied by reference TRBV2 and TRBJ2-7, is EPEVTQTPSHQVTQMGQEVILRCVPISNHLYFYWYRQILGQKVEFLVSFYNNEISEKSEIFDDQFSVERPDGSNFTLKIRSTKLEDSAMYFCASSGGTGWSYEQYFGPGTRLTVT.

The chain employs TRBV27 and TRBJ2-3; tentative D call: TRBD2 (7 bases). The CDR3 totals 15 residues. CDR1 MNHEY and CDR2 SMNVEV come from the germline V gene (reference sequence). Trimming stripped 3 bases from V and 5 bases from J, with 15 bases between. This CDR3 is CASSFLGGAGDTQYF. The CDR3 bases are TGTGCCAGCAGTTTTTTAGGGGGGGCTGGAGATACGCAGTATTTT.

This chain connects TRBV4-1 to TRBJ2-5, with 7 positions matching TRBD1. V gave up 4 bases and J gave up 13 bases; unmatched junction bases: 21. This CDR3 has 16 residues. Germline V gene sequence: CDR1 MGHRA, CDR2 YSYEKL. The CDR3 reads CASSRILGDSPNAGYF. CDR3 nucleotides: TGCGCCAGCAGCCGAATTCTAGGGGACAGTCCAAATGCGGGGTACTTC.

The rearrangement uses TRBV12-5 and TRBJ2-6; D might be TRBD2 (5 bases). The CDR3 sequence is 17 residues long. Germline loops: CDR1 LGHNT, CDR2 FRNRAP. Deletions cut 5 bases from V and 2 bases from J, with 16 bases between. For the CDR3, the DNA is TGTGCTAGTGGTCCCGAGGAGGTGTCGACTGGGGCCAACGTCCTGACTTTC. It is translated as CASGPEEVSTGANVLTF.

CDR3 sequence reads: CASSYSDSSKNIQYF. As DNA, the CDR3 is TGTGCCAGCAGTTACTCGGACTCGTCCAAAAACATTCAGTACTTC. The chain joins TRBV6-2 or TRBV6-3 to TRBJ2-4, with D maybe TRBD2 (5 bases). V was trimmed by 0 bases and J by 2 bases, leaving 8 bases between them. This CDR3 has 15 residues. Germline lookup yields CDR1 MNHEY and CDR2 SVGEGT.